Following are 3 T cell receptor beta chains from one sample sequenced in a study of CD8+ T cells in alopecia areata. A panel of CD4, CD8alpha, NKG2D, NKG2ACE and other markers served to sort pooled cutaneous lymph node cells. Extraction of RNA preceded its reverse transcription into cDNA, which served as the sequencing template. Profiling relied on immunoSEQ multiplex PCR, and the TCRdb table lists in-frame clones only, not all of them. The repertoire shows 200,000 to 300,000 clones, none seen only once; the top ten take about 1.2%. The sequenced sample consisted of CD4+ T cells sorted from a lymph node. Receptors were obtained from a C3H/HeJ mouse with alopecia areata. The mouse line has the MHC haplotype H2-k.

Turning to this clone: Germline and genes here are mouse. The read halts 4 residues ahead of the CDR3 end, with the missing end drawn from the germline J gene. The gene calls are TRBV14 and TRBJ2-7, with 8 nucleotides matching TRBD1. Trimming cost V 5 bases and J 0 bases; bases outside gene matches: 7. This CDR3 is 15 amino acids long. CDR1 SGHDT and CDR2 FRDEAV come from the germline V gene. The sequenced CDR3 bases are TGTGCCAGCAGCCCCGGACAGGGTAGCTCCTAT. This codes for CASSPGQGSSY. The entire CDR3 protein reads CASSPGQGSSYEQYF. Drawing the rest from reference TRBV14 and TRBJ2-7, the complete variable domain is EAGVTQSPRYAVLQEGQAVSFWCDPISGHDTLYWYQQPRDQGPQLLVYFRDEAVIDNSQLPSDRFSAVRPKGTNSTLKIQSAKQGDTATYLCASSPGQGSSYEQYFGPGTRLTVL.

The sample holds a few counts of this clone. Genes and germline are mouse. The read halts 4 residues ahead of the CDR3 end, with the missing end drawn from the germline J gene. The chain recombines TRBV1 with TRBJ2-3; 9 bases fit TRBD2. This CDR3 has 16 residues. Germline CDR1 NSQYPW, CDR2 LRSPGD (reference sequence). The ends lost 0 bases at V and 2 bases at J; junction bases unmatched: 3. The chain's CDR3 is CTCSADGGALAETLYF. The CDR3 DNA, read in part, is TGCACCTGCAGTGCAGATGGGGGGGCGCTTGCAGAA.

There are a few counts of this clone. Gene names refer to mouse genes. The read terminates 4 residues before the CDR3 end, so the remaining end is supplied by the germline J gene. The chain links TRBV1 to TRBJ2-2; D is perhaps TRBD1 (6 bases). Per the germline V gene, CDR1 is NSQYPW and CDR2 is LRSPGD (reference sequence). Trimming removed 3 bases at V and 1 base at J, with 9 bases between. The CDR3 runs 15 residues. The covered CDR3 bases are TGCACCTGCAGTGCCCACAGGGTAAACACCGGG. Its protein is CTCSAHRVNTG. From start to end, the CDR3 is CTCSAHRVNTGQLYF.